This T cell receptor (beta chain) was recorded in a study of post-analysis software for immune sequencing data. CDR1 and CDR2 from the germline V gene are MNHEY and SMNVEV (reference sequence). This CDR3 is built from 16 residues. Trimming removed 0 bases from V and 0 bases from J, with 9 bases in between. The study, taken as a whole, reports: With TRBV5-6, TRBV5-1 and TRBV20-1 included, about 5 TRBV segments were more frequent in patients than in controls.

Unique molecular identifiers were carried by the TCR beta cDNA libraries. Using its own MiXCR run on the PCR reads, TCRdb lists one record per CDR3 protein. This table has about 770,000 distinct CDR3 sequences, just over 45% appearing once. Notes on this clonotype: Antigen specificity is unknown.

The chain has TRBV27 and TRBJ2-1, with unresolved D. The sequenced material came from blood. The sequence was collected from a girl aged 10-17 years with multiple sclerosis. The CDR3 spells CASSLSRPSSYNEQFF. The CDR3 DNA reads TGTGCCAGCAGTTTATCGCGGCCCAGCTCCTACAATGAGCAGTTCTTC.